This T cell receptor (beta chain) came from a study of CXCR3-negative and CXCR3-positive naive CD8 T cells. As for this clonotype: The antigen remains undetermined.

The TRB libraries of cDNA were built by UMI-labeled 5' RACE. TCRdb re-called the 5' RACE reads and gives one entry per CDR3 protein, without DNA. The table lists around 140,000 distinct CDR3 sequences. CDR1 and CDR2 from the germline V gene are MNHEY and SMNVEV (reference sequence). This CDR3 is 13 amino acids long. Study conclusions and caveats: Memory cells differed in TRBV-TRBJ usage, but naive CXCR3-negative and CXCR3-positive cells had similar usage. Diversity was high in both naive subsets and much lower in memory cells. Naive subsets had comparable surface CD5; TCR strength was inferred from TRB CDR3 properties. CXCR3 expression partially decreased after cryopreservation; most assays used fresh PBMCs. Naive cells that were CXCR3-positive had more hydrophobic TRB CDR3s (compared with CXCR3-negative naive cells).

The V call is TRBV27, the J call TRBJ1-1; TCRdb designates TRBD1, a call that cannot be tested without DNA. What was sequenced was naive CXCR3+ CD8+ T cells from blood. As to subset: CD45RO-CCR7+CD27+CD95- naive CD8+ T cells expressing CXCR3 (TNR3+). The TCR sequence derives from a human donor in good health. Some clones in this sample may be carry-over from other donors' samples. The CDR3 loop reads CASNPAGETEAFF.